This entry concerns a single T cell receptor (beta chain). This clonotype was seen a handful of times. This receptor's antigen is unknown. No base quality information exists; no much larger clone differs at one position. The record originates from a study of spatial heterogeneity in lung cancer (dated 2019 in TCRdb). Describing the broader study: Samples were obtained from approximately 70 patients with early-stage, untreated non-small cell lung cancer from the lung TRACERx cohort. Follow-up PBMC samples were sequenced whenever available, with a median time to follow-up of 2 to 3 years after resection. Beta-chain transcripts were consistently detected in greater numbers than alpha-chain transcripts, which likely reflects a higher abundance of beta-chain transcripts. In the raw uncorrected reads, each unique combination of TCR and UMI appeared more than ten times on average. In non-small cell lung cancer, the study quantitatively compared TCR alpha and beta repertoires across several tumor regions, matched nontumor lung, and blood. Nonsynonymous mutation counts, determined by whole-exome sequencing of tumor tissue, were related to TCR repertoire features. Both alpha and beta chains were TCR-sequenced in samples taken at surgery, namely 220 tumor regions, 61 to 65 matched nontumor lung samples and around 53 PBMC samples.

The sample's time point, from its label and the paper: blood at routine non-recurrence follow-up after resection. For TCR sequencing, whole RNA was extracted from tumor and nontumor lung tissue, or from cryopreserved PBMC samples, and no cell sorting was done. Patients were selected for TCR sequencing only if sufficient RNA was available from at least two tumor regions. The full study reports these points: Confirming at a functional level the hypothesis that regional TCRs recognize regional mutations was considered to require additional single-cell paired TCR alpha and beta sequencing. Only 13 to 15 patients were included in comparisons of baseline and follow-up blood repertoires. Ubiquitous expanded tumor TCRs were found in blood more often at tumor resection than at routine follow-up.

Library preparation used 5' RACE. Sequenced on a NextSeq 500. To allow correction of PCR and sequencing errors, the TCR library protocol tagged every TCR cDNA molecule with a unique molecular identifier. Turning to the authors' computational methods: TCR identification, UMI-based error correction and CDR3 extraction were performed with Decombinator tools. Expanded TCRs were defined as those above a frequency of 2 per 1,000, corresponding to the top 1% of the tumor frequency distribution. Each repertoire was subsampled 100 times to 5,000 TCRs, after which Renyi diversity was computed with the R vegan package. CDR3 similarity networks were constructed using string-kernel similarity of amino acid triplets, with links drawn between CDR3s whose pairwise similarity was above 0.82. The public reads were reanalyzed by TCRdb: fastp trimming at Q25, MiXCR alignment, in-frame beta chains only. Each record represents a unique CDR3 protein, reported with the most common genes and DNA among its rows. TCRdb, rather than the study authors, made the V and J calls. Across this sample there are more than 9,500 distinct CDR3 sequences, with 20% to 25% seen only once. About 3.7% of the sample belongs to the ten largest clones.

Material: PBMCs, obtained at follow-up. This TCR came from a female donor with early-stage non-small cell lung cancer.

The base sequence is TGTGCCAGCTCACCTCAGCAGGGCCCCTATGGCTACACCTTC. Its coded protein is CASSPQQGPYGYTF. The chain couples TRBV18 to TRBJ1-2; D gene: possibly TRBD1, on 5 matching bases. CDR1 and CDR2 are drawn from the germline V gene: KGHSH, LQKENI. Spanning cysteine to phenylalanine, the CDR3 consists of 14 amino acids. CDR3 DNA is the only sequence kept; it has 42 bases, read in frame from the first base. V is clipped by 3 bases and J by 4 bases, and the sequence between their germline boundaries is 12 bases long.